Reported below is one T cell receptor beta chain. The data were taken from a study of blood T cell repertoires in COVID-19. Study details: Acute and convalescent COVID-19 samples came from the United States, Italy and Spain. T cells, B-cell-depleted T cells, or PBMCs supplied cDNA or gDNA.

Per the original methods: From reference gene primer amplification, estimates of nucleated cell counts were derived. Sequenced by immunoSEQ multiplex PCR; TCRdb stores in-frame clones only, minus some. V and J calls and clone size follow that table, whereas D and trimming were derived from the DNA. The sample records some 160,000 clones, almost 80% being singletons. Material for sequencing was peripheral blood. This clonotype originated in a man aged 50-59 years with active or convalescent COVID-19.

CDR3 amino acids: CASTGTSTDTQYF. The CDR3, as DNA: TGTGCCAGCACGGGGACTAGCACAGATACGCAGTATTTT. V is TRBV9 and J is TRBJ2-3, with D possibly being TRBD2 (6 bases). The CDR3 has 13 residues. Germline V CDR1 and CDR2: SGDLS, YYNGEE. Between the trimmed V and J ends, which lost 6 bases and 0 bases, there was a span of 8 bases.